These T cell receptor beta chains were read from a single sample in a study of cytomegalovirus exposure and HLA in healthy donors. The assay was immunoSEQ multiplex PCR, and TCRdb's table has in-frame clones only and misses some. This table holds 95,000 to 150,000 clones, roughly 15% found once. What was sequenced was PBMCs. Receptors were obtained from a woman under 30 in good health and CMV-seronegative. Both conserved end residues are part of each CDR3. The D gene is left open where the match is weak. Size values are once, few and many counts, or a class for expanded clones, and some rows have none.

d_call	v_call	clone_size	j_call	cdr3_aa	cdr3_nt
.	TRBV28	few	TRBJ2-7	CASSYAGDEQYF	TGTGCCAGCAGTTACGCAGGGGACGAGCAGTACTTC
.	TRBV28	.	TRBJ2-3	CASSTLGQGDTQYF	TGTGCCAGCAGTACCCTGGGGCAGGGAGATACGCAGTATTTT
.	TRBV30	few	TRBJ2-3	CAWSQGGTQYF	TGTGCCTGGAGTCAAGGGGGTACGCAGTATTTT
TRBD1	TRBV4-3	.	TRBJ1-1	CASSPSRQGPGTEAFF	TGCGCCAGCAGCCCCTCCCGACAGGGTCCGGGCACTGAAGCTTTCTTT
TRBD1	TRBV9	.	TRBJ2-7	CASSVSTGIVYEQYF	TGTGCCAGCAGCGTATCGACAGGGATAGTCTACGAGCAGTACTTC
TRBD1	TRBV19	few	TRBJ1-1	CASGAGTANTEAFF	TGTGCCAGTGGGGCCGGGACAGCAAACACTGAAGCTTTCTTT
.	TRBV28	.	TRBJ1-4	CASSSGFAGEKLFF	TGTGCCAGCAGTTCAGGGTTCGCCGGTGAAAAACTGTTTTTT
TRBD1	TRBV30	.	TRBJ2-2	CAGGSGTDTGELFF	TGTGCCGGCGGCTCTGGGACAGATACCGGGGAGCTGTTTTTT
.	TRBV4-1	.	TRBJ1-2	CASSQVVNSGSNYGYTF	TGCGCCAGCAGCCAAGTTGTTAACTCCGGGAGTAACTATGGCTACACCTTC
TRBD1	TRBV5-6	few	TRBJ1-2	CASRRDRVKGGYTF	TGTGCCAGCAGGCGAGACAGGGTGAAGGGTGGCTACACCTTC
.	TRBV18	few	TRBJ1-1	CASSPIHEAFF	TGTGCCAGCTCGCCCATACATGAAGCTTTCTTT